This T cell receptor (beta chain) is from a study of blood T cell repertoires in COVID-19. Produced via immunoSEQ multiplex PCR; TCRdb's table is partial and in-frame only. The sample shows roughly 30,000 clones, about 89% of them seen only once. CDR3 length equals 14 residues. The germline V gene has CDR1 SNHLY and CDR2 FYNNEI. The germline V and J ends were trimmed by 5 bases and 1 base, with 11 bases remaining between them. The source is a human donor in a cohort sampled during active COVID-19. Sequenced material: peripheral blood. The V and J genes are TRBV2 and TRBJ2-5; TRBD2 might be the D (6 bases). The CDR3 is CASSSGVLQETQYF. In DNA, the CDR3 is TGTGCCAGCAGTTCGGGGGTCCTCCAAGAGACCCAGTACTTC. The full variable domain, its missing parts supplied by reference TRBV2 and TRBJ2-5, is EPEVTQTPSHQVTQMGQEVILRCVPISNHLYFYWYRQILGQKVEFLVSFYNNEISEKSEIFDDQFSVERPDGSNFTLKIRSTKLEDSAMYFCASSSGVLQETQYFGPGTRLLVL.